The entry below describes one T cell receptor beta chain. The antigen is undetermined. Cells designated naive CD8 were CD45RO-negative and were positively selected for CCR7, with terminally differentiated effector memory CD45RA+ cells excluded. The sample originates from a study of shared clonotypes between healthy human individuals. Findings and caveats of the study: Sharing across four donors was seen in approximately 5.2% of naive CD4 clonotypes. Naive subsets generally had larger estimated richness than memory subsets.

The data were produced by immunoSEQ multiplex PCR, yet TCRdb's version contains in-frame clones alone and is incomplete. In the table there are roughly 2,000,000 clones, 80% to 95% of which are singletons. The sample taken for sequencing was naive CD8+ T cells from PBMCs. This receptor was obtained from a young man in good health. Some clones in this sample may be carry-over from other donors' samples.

In DNA form, the CDR3 reads TGCGCCAGCAGCCAAGTTGAACCGGGACTCGGGTACGAGCAGTACTTC. It yields the protein CASSQVEPGLGYEQYF. This chain links TRBV4-1 with TRBJ2-7, with a tentative D call TRBD2 (6 bases). The germline V gene encodes CDR1 MGHRA and CDR2 YSYEKL. The ends were cut back, 1 base at V and 4 bases at J, with 17 bases in the middle. The CDR3 contains 16 residues.